This T cell receptor beta chain was retrieved from a study of long-term antiretroviral therapy in people with HIV. Findings and limits, study-wide: An increase in diversity followed ART, yet levels stayed below transplant donor controls. Dating from the mid-2000s to the late 2010s, the blood was possibly obtained under older ART regimens. No data were available on ART adherence, viral resistance or therapy changes.

The assay, immunoSEQ v3.0, was run at survey level. Sequencing set out to capture roughly 40,000-50,000 T-cell genomes per sample. Sequenced by immunoSEQ multiplex PCR; TCRdb stores in-frame clones only, minus some. Of tens of thousands of clones in the sample, over 90% were seen once. Of note for this clone: Antigen: not known.

Between the trimmed V and J ends, which lost 4 bases and 4 bases, there was a span of 16 bases. The CDR3 runs to 15 residues. The germline CDR1 and CDR2 sequences are LNHDA and SQIVND (reference sequence). The receptor was isolated from a woman aged 50 to 60 with HIV. This sequence joins TRBV19 and TRBJ1-2; D is unresolved. The source was unsorted PBMCs, collected 4.1 years after starting antiretroviral therapy. The CDR3 region has the DNA TGTGCCAGTAGTAGTGGCCCTATAAAGTCCTATGGCTACACCTTC. It yields the protein CASSSGPIKSYGYTF.